The clone carrying this T cell receptor (beta chain) was counted a single time. The CDR3 spans 13 residues. Trimming left V 3 bases short and J 2 bases short, with 7 bases between. Germline assignment: CDR1 LNHNV and CDR2 YYDKDF (reference sequence). The sample originates from a study of radiotherapy plus CTLA-4 blockade in lung cancer. Only in-frame clones appear in the TCRdb table, and some are missing; sequencing was by immunoSEQ multiplex PCR. The table has about 86,000 clones, around 83% seen once; the top ten hold just over 0.8%. The chain has TRBV15 and TRBJ2-5; D is possibly TRBD1 (5 bases). The receptor was derived from a human donor with non-small cell lung cancer who had stable disease on radiotherapy plus ipilimumab. The material was peripheral blood, obtained from a patient treated with radiotherapy plus ipilimumab. In nucleotides, the CDR3 is TGTGCCACCAGCAGGGACACTCAAGAGACCCAGTACTTC. Translation gives CATSRDTQETQYF.